This TCR beta chain was identified during a study of graft-versus-host responses after intestinal transplantation. Whole-study context: Transplant recipients had multivisceral, liver-intestinal, or isolated intestinal grafts. Tacrolimus and steroids were given for three to four years to all recipients after anti-thymocyte globulin induction.

Regarding the study as a whole: GvH clone levels peaked in circulation, and this peak was associated with early post-transplant HvG declines. Recipient marrow held GvH clones, some first seen in ileum or blood.

Some clones are missing from TCRdb's copy, which holds only in-frame ones; the method was immunoSEQ multiplex PCR. The sample lists approximately 89,000 clones, 90% occurring once. This clone came up once. Its antigen remains unidentified. V was shortened by 0 bases and J by 4 bases, with 5 bases between the two germline ends. Germline V gives CDR1 SGHDT, CDR2 YYEEEE. The length of the CDR3 is 13 residues. The chain has TRBV5-6 and TRBJ1-5; D call uncertain. The starting material was PBMCs, obtained about 450 days after intestinal transplant. This clonotype was obtained from a human patient who received an intestinal transplant, so some T cells may come from the graft donor. In DNA form, the CDR3 reads TGTGCCAGCAGCTTGGGCGTGAATCAGCCCCAGCATTTT. It specifies CASSLGVNQPQHF.